This TCR beta chain was captured by sequencing in a study of neurological immune-mediated disorders. The length of the CDR3 is 15 residues. Noted time point: longitudinal time-point 3. TCRdb reprocessed the 5' RACE reads via MiXCR and lists one record per CDR3 protein. Here the sample spans fewer than 55,000 distinct CDR3 sequences, roughly 13% being singletons. This clonotype has at least ten counts. The chain employs TRBV21-1 and TRBJ2-3; the D call in the table, TRBD1, was not verified against the DNA. TRBV21-1 corresponds to a pseudogene. Sequenced sample: PBMCs. The source is a male donor with HTLV-1-associated myelopathy (HAM/TSP). This CDR3 is CASSNRDRGTDTQYF. The DNA of the CDR3 is TGTGCCAGCAGCAACCGGGACAGGGGAACAGATACGCAGTATTTT.